Described below is a single T cell receptor (beta chain) sequence and its context. These data are taken from a study of CD8+ T cells in alopecia areata. The investigators collected lesional scalp punch biopsies and peripheral blood from alopecia areata patients. The CDR3 runs 15 residues. V lost 0 bases to trimming and J lost 2 bases, with 8 bases between them. Germline V gives CDR1 SNHLY, CDR2 FYNNEI. Reverse transcription of extracted RNA yielded cDNA, which provided the sequencing template. Assay: immunoSEQ multiplex PCR; the TCRdb copy retains only in-frame clones and omits some. Altogether 150,000 or so clones are present, around 86% being singletons, with the ten largest covering roughly 16%.

The sequence was collected from a human donor with alopecia areata. Sequencing used CD8+ T cells sorted from blood, obtained at week 0. The chain is built from TRBV2 and TRBJ2-1, with D tentatively TRBD2 (5 bases). CDR3 DNA: TGTGCCAGCAGTGAAGCGGGAGCTGCCTACAATGAGCAGTTCTTC. It codes for CASSEAGAAYNEQFF. The variable domain in full, completed from reference TRBV2 and TRBJ2-1, reads EPEVTQTPSHQVTQMGQEVILRCVPISNHLYFYWYRQILGQKVEFLVSFYNNEISEKSEIFDDQFSVERPDGSNFTLKIRSTKLEDSAMYFCASSEAGAAYNEQFFGPGTRLTVL.